This TCR beta chain was identified in a study of blood T cell repertoires in COVID-19. Trimming shortened V by 5 bases and J by 7 bases, and 14 bases separated the two germline ends. This CDR3 has 13 residues. Original methodology: Estimates of nucleated cell counts were drawn from the amplification of reference gene primers. TCRdb's table, derived via immunoSEQ multiplex PCR, lists solely in-frame clones and lacks some. D and trimming come from the DNA, and the V and J calls and clone size come from that table. The table lists approximately 230,000 clones, roughly 80% of them singletons, with about 4% in the top ten.

The source material was peripheral blood. The genes are TRBV12-3 or TRBV12-4 and TRBJ1-2; D might be TRBD1 (5 bases). The clonotype comes from a woman aged 40 to 49 with active or convalescent COVID-19. The DNA of the CDR3 is TGTGCCAGCAGTCAAAGGGGCACGGGTGGCTACACCTTC. Protein: CASSQRGTGGYTF.